A selection of T cell receptor beta chains follows, all from one sample in a study of blood T cell repertoires in COVID-19. Clones were read by immunoSEQ multiplex PCR, and TCRdb kept only the in-frame ones, dropping some. The table has some 220,000 clones, around 85% seen once. The source material was peripheral blood. The receptors shown here come from a woman in her sixties or seventies with COVID-19, enrolled during active disease. Both conserved end residues are part of each CDR3. The size field is filled for only some rows; it gives once, few, many or a size class.

v_call | clone_size | cdr3_aa
TRBV7-2 | few | CASSPDRGGYNEQFF
TRBV2 | NA | CASSKREVGEQYF
TRBV2 | NA | CASRGGMGLAGGPGQFF
TRBV9 | NA | CASSVVGGGLDEQYF
TRBV6-2/TRBV6-3 | once | CASSLQGNQPQHF
TRBV5-1 | NA | CASSLTSNRDQNTEAFF
TRBV12-5 | NA | CASGLVQAGGDQPQHF
TRBV5-1 | NA | CASSLDLSTEAFF
TRBV12-3/TRBV12-4 | NA | CASSLALTGEQYF
TRBV6-2/TRBV6-3 | once | CASSHPWTGTYEQYF